This T cell receptor beta chain was documented in a study of siplizumab effects on memory and regulatory T cells. This clone came up a few times. The antigen remains undetermined. The ends were cut back, 6 bases at V and 4 bases at J, with 10 bases in the middle. Per germline, CDR1 DFQATT and CDR2 SNEGSKA (reference sequence). The CDR3 extends over 11 amino acids. Mixed lymphocyte reaction cells were cocultured at 37°C for roughly six days. Points from the study as a whole: The authors mapped only a minor fraction of alloreactive clones to unstimulated subsets. Under siplizumab, alloreactive sequences traced to unstimulated CD4+ memory cells were significantly reduced. Suppression by proliferating Tregs derived from siplizumab cultures was not verified.

Using immunoSEQ multiplex PCR, the repertoire was profiled, and TCRdb retains in-frame clones only, with some absent. The sample yields 7,000 or so clones, about a third seen once. The clonotype comes from a human donor in good health; the cells came from an allogeneic mixed lymphocyte reaction. The chain uses TRBV20-1 and TRBJ2-7; D is perhaps TRBD2 (6 bases). Sequencing was done on a sample of CFSE-low (dividing) CD8+ T cells sorted from an allogeneic mixed lymphocyte reaction. For the CDR3, the DNA is TGCAGTGCCGGGAGAAGGTACGAGCAGTACTTC. Its translation: CSAGRRYEQYF.